This T cell receptor beta chain was recovered during a study of CD8 T cells in Susac syndrome. From germline, CDR1 is MDHEN and CDR2 SYDVKM. The V segment lost 5 bases and the J segment 5 bases; nucleotides outside the gene matches: 2. This CDR3 region has 12 residues. CD8+ and CD4+ T cells from blood underwent TCR beta sequencing, which was carried out in a high-throughput format. Reverse transcription used roughly 0.45 to 1 ug RNA and random hexamers. Using its own MiXCR run on the immunoSEQ multiplex PCR reads, TCRdb lists one record per CDR3 protein. This repertoire shows approximately 140,000 distinct CDR3 sequences, about 95% found once; its top ten account for over 0.1%.

V gene TRBV28 combines with J gene TRBJ2-5; 7 bases are a match to TRBD2. The receptor's source is a human donor with multiple sclerosis. Sequenced material: CD4+ T cells from PBMCs. CDR3 sequence reads: CASSTSVETQYF. CDR3 nucleotide sequence: TGTGCCAGCAGTACTAGCGTGGAGACCCAGTACTTC.